These 27 T cell receptor beta chains share one sample of origin, sequenced in a study of monozygotic twins with inflammatory bowel disease. TCRdb reprocessed the 5' RACE reads; each CDR3 protein has one entry and no DNA is given. The sample table includes nearly 450,000 distinct CDR3 sequences. Sequencing input: blood. All receptors derive from a human donor with ulcerative colitis or Crohn's disease, or a healthy co-twin of an affected twin (not recorded which).

CDR3 sequence reads: CSARDSTEAFF. The chain links TRBV20-1 to TRBJ1-1. This CDR3 has 11 residues. Looked up from germline, CDR1 is DFQATT and CDR2 is SNEGSKA (reference sequence).

The rearrangement joins TRBV18 to TRBJ2-1; TCRdb gives TRBD2 as the D gene, but with no DNA this cannot be confirmed. The CDR3 is made up of 18 amino acids. Looked up from germline, CDR1 is KGHSH and CDR2 is LQKENI. CDR3 sequence reads: CASSPAGAIESSYNEQFF.

The genes are TRBV20-1 and TRBJ2-5. Germline V gene lookup returns CDR1 DFQATT and CDR2 SNEGSKA (reference sequence). The CDR3 has 13 residues. This CDR3 reads CSAFARVQETQYF.

V is TRBV5-1 and J is TRBJ1-1. The CDR3 totals 14 residues. The V gene's germline CDR1 is SGHRS and CDR2 YFSETQ. CDR3 residues: CASSFAGIGTEAFF.

The chain links TRBV10-3 to TRBJ1-1; TCRdb lists TRBD1, though no DNA is available to test this call. The germline CDR1 and CDR2 sequences are ENHRY and SYGVKD. This CDR3 contains 13 residues. CDR3 in amino acids: CAITGQANTEAFF.

This sequence joins TRBV6-1 and TRBJ1-4; TCRdb gives TRBD1 as the D gene, but with no DNA this cannot be confirmed. Germline CDR1 and CDR2: MNHNS and SASEGT. The CDR3 has 14 residues. CDR3 sequence reads: CASSENRGREKLFF.

This CDR3 is CASSITGGNQPQHF. J is TRBJ1-5 and V is TRBV27; TCRdb picks TRBD1, but there is no DNA to check that call. The CDR3 is 14 amino acids. Germline V gene sequence: CDR1 MNHEY, CDR2 SMNVEV (reference sequence).

The chain employs TRBV10-3 and TRBJ2-7. The germline V gene has CDR1 ENHRY and CDR2 SYGVKD. There are 13 residues in the CDR3. The CDR3 sequence is CAISEGPSYEQYF.

The V and J genes are TRBV5-1 and TRBJ2-1; there is no DNA to check the TCRdb D call of TRBD2. The CDR3 is 16 residues long. Germline V CDR1 and CDR2: SGHRS, YFSETQ. CDR3 in amino acids: CASSSRTSGIYNEQFF.

V and J are TRBV4-1 and TRBJ1-5; TCRdb outputs TRBD1, but without DNA this stays unchecked. Germline CDR1 reads MGHRA; CDR2 reads YSYEKL. The CDR3 runs 15 residues. The CDR3 protein is CASSQEWRGNQPQHF.

The J gene is TRBJ2-7, the V gene TRBV12-3 or TRBV12-4; absent DNA, TCRdb's TRBD2 call cannot be checked. This CDR3 has 15 residues. This CDR3 reads CASSLAPGLAGEQYF.

The chain combines TRBV12-3 or TRBV12-4 with TRBJ2-5; TCRdb indicates TRBD1, and absent DNA this call remains unverified. The CDR3 has 14 residues. The CDR3 here is CASSEDRIQETQYF.

The rearrangement joins TRBV7-2 to TRBJ2-1; the D call from TCRdb, TRBD2, cannot be confirmed without DNA. This CDR3 region has 12 residues. CDR1 is SGHTA and CDR2 is FQGNSA in the germline V gene. This chain's CDR3 is CASSFGTSGAIF.

V is TRBV4-1 and J is TRBJ2-3. CDR3 length equals 12 residues. Germline CDR1 and CDR2: MGHRA and YSYEKL. This CDR3 is CASSQDGFTQYF.

The gene calls are TRBV5-5 and TRBJ1-1. Germline V CDR1 and CDR2: SGHKS, YYEKEE (reference sequence). CDR3 length equals 13 residues. The CDR3 sequence is CASSLAQWGEAFF.

The chain uses TRBV27 and TRBJ2-5; the TRBD1 assignment by TCRdb is unverifiable without DNA. CDR1 and CDR2 from the germline V gene are MNHEY and SMNVEV (reference sequence). CDR3 length equals 13 residues. CDR3 sequence: CASRQPQGETQYF.

The chain employs TRBV10-3 and TRBJ2-7; TCRdb outputs TRBD1, but without DNA this stays unchecked. The CDR3 consists of 14 residues. The germline CDR1 and CDR2 sequences are ENHRY and SYGVKD. The CDR3: CAIKTGPNTYEQYF.

This sequence joins TRBV7-3 and TRBJ1-5. CDR3 length: 13 amino acids. Germline lookup yields CDR1 SGHTA and CDR2 FQGTGA. The CDR3 spells CASSFGWNQPQHF.

The rearrangement uses TRBV6-1 and TRBJ1-5. The CDR3 has 13 amino acids. Germline V lookup: CDR1 MNHNS, CDR2 SASEGT. The CDR3 reads CASSINGDQPQHF.

CDR3 in amino acids: CATSRSGLAGGYSTDTQYF. V is TRBV15 and J is TRBJ2-3; TCRdb designates TRBD2, a call that cannot be tested without DNA. Germline-derived CDR1 and CDR2 are LNHNV and YYDKDF (reference sequence). The CDR3 covers 19 residues.

The genes are TRBV5-1 and TRBJ2-3. Germline CDR1 reads SGHRS; CDR2 reads YFSETQ. The CDR3 contains 16 residues. The CDR3 is CASSLGYGQSTDTQYF.

The rearrangement joins TRBV5-1 to TRBJ2-1; TCRdb gives TRBD2 as the D gene, but with no DNA this cannot be confirmed. This CDR3 contains 17 residues. The germline V gene encodes CDR1 SGHRS and CDR2 YFSETQ. The CDR3 loop reads CASSLVPPSGENNEQFF.

The chain links TRBV4-3 to TRBJ1-2; TCRdb gives TRBD1 as the D gene, but with no DNA this cannot be confirmed. There are 16 residues in the CDR3. Germline lookup yields CDR1 LGHNA and CDR2 YSLEER. CDR3 sequence reads: CASSQITGRINYGYTF.

The CDR3: CASSSNSGSAETQYF. The rearrangement links TRBV7-9 to TRBJ2-5; TCRdb's D gene call, TRBD2, goes unchecked for lack of DNA. Germline values: CDR1 SEHNR, CDR2 FQNEAQ (reference sequence). The CDR3 is made up of 15 amino acids.

This chain's CDR3 is CASREDRISGNTIYF. The rearrangement uses TRBV6-1 and TRBJ1-3. The CDR3 contains 15 residues. Germline CDR1 reads MNHNS; CDR2 reads SASEGT.

The chain combines TRBV11-2 with TRBJ2-1; TCRdb outputs TRBD2, but without DNA this stays unchecked. CDR1 is SGHAT, CDR2 FQNNGV, per germline. The CDR3 loop spans 18 amino acids. Here the CDR3 reads CASSSGTSGISAYNEQFF. Supplemented by reference TRBV11-2 and TRBJ2-1, the full variable domain reads EAGVAQSPRYKIIEKRQSVAFWCNPISGHATLYWYQQILGQGPKLLIQFQNNGVVDDSQLPKDRFSAERLKGVDSTLKIQPAKLEDSAVYLCASSSGTSGISAYNEQFFGPGTRLTVL.

The chain combines TRBV20-1 with TRBJ1-3; no DNA is available, so the TRBD1 call from TCRdb remains unchecked. Looked up from germline, CDR1 is DFQATT and CDR2 is SNEGSKA (reference sequence). The CDR3 sequence is 17 residues long. CDR3 in amino acids: CSARDGGQGLSGNTIYF.